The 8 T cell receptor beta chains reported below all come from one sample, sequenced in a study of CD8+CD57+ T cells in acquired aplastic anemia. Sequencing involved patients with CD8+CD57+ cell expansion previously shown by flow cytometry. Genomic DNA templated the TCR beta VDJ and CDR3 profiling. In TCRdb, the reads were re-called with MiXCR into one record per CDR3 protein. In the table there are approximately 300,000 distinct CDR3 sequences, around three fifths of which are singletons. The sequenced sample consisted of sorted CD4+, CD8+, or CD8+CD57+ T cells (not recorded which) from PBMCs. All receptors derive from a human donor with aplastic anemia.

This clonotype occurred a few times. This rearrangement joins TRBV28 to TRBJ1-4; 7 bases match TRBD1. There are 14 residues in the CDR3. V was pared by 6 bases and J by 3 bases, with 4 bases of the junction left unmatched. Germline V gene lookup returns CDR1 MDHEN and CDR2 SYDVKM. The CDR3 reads CASSSGGSNEKLFF. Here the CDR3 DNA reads TGTGCCAGCAGCTCAGGGGGTTCTAATGAAAAACTGTTTTTT.

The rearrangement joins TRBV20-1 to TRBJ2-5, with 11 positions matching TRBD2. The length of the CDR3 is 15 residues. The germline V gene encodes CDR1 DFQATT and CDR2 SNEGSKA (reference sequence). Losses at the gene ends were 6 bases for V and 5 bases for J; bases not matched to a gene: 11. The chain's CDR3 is CSALVSGGGGETQYF. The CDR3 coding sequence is TGCAGTGCGTTAGTTAGCGGGGGGGGTGGGGAGACCCAGTACTTC.

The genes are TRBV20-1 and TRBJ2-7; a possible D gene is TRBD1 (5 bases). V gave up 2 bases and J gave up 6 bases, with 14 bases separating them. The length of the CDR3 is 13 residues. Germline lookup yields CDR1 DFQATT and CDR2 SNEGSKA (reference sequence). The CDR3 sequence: CSARPRTGIEQYF. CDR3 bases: TGCAGTGCTAGACCCCGTACAGGAATCGAGCAGTACTTC.

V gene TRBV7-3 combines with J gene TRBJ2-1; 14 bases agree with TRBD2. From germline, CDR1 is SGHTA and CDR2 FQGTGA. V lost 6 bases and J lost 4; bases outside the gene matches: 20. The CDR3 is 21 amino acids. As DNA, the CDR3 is TGTGCCAGCAGGGGGCAGCTCCACTACCGACTAGCGGGAGGGCCTTACAATGAGCAGTTCTTC. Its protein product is CASRGQLHYRLAGGPYNEQFF. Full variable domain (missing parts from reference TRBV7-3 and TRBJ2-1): GAGVSQTPSNKVTEKGKYVELRCDPISGHTALYWYRQSLGQGPEFLIYFQGTGAADDSGLPNDRFFAVRPEGSVSTLKIQRTERGDSAVYLCASRGQLHYRLAGGPYNEQFFGPGTRLTVL.

This CDR3 is CASSRTENYGYTF. In nucleotides, the CDR3 is TGTGCCAGCAGTCGGACAGAGAACTATGGCTACACCTTC. This rearrangement joins TRBV12-3 or TRBV12-4 to TRBJ1-2, with TRBD1 as a possible D gene (6 bases). The V gene lost 5 bases and the J gene lost 2 bases, with 9 bases spanning the gap. The CDR3 runs to 13 residues.

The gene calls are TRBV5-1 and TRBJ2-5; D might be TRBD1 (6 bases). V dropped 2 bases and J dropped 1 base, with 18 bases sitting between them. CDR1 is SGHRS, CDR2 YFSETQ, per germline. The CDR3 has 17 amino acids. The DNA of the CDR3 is TGCGCCAGCAGCTTTGAAACCGGACAGAGGTTCCAAGAGACCCAGTACTTC. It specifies CASSFETGQRFQETQYF.

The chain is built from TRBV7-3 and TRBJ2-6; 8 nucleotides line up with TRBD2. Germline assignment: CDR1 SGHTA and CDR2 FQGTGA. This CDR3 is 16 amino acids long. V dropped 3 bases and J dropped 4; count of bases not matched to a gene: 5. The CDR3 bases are TGTGCCAGCAGCTTGGCCGGGGGGGCCGGGGCCAACGTCCTGACTTTC. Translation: CASSLAGGAGANVLTF. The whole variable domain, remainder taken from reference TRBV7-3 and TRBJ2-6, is GAGVSQTPSNKVTEKGKYVELRCDPISGHTALYWYRQSLGQGPEFLIYFQGTGAADDSGLPNDRFFAVRPEGSVSTLKIQRTERGDSAVYLCASSLAGGAGANVLTFGAGSRLTVL.

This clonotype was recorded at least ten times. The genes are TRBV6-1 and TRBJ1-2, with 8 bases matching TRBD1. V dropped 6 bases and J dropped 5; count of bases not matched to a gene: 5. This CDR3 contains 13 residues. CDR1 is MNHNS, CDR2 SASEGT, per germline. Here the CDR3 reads CASSVDRGYGYTF. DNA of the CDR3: TGTGCCAGCAGCGTAGACAGGGGATATGGCTACACCTTC.